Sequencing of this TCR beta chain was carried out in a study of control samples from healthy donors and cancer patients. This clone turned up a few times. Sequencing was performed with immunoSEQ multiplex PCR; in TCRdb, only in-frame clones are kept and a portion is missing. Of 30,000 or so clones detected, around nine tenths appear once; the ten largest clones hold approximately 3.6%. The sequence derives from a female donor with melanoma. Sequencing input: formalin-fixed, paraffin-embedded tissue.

The CDR3 bases are TGCGCCAGCAGCTGGGGTCCGGGCGTCACTGAAGCTTTCTTT. This translates into CASSWGPGVTEAFF. This chain links TRBV5-1 with TRBJ1-1; D ambiguous. The CDR3 runs 14 residues. From germline, CDR1 is SGHRS and CDR2 YFSETQ. The V gene lost 3 bases and the J gene lost 4 bases, with 13 bases spanning the gap.